Listed here is a single TCR beta chain. The ends lost 9 bases at V and 4 bases at J; junction bases unmatched: 3. The germline CDR1 and CDR2 sequences are SEHNR and FQNEAQ (reference sequence). The CDR3 has 11 amino acids. The entry originates in a study of shared clonotypes between healthy human individuals. Repertoires were generated with immunoSEQ multiplex PCR, while TCRdb's copy carries only in-frame clones and drops some. In the table there are around 700,000 clones, 72% of which are singletons. The sequenced sample was memory CD4+ T cells sorted from blood. Subset specified: CD45RA-negative fraction. This chain links TRBV7-9 with TRBJ2-7, with 7 bases that match TRBD2. The sequence was obtained from a woman aged 30 to 39 in good health. The CDR3 here is CASTREYEQYF. The CDR3 DNA is TGTGCCAGTACGCGGGAGTACGAGCAGTACTTC.